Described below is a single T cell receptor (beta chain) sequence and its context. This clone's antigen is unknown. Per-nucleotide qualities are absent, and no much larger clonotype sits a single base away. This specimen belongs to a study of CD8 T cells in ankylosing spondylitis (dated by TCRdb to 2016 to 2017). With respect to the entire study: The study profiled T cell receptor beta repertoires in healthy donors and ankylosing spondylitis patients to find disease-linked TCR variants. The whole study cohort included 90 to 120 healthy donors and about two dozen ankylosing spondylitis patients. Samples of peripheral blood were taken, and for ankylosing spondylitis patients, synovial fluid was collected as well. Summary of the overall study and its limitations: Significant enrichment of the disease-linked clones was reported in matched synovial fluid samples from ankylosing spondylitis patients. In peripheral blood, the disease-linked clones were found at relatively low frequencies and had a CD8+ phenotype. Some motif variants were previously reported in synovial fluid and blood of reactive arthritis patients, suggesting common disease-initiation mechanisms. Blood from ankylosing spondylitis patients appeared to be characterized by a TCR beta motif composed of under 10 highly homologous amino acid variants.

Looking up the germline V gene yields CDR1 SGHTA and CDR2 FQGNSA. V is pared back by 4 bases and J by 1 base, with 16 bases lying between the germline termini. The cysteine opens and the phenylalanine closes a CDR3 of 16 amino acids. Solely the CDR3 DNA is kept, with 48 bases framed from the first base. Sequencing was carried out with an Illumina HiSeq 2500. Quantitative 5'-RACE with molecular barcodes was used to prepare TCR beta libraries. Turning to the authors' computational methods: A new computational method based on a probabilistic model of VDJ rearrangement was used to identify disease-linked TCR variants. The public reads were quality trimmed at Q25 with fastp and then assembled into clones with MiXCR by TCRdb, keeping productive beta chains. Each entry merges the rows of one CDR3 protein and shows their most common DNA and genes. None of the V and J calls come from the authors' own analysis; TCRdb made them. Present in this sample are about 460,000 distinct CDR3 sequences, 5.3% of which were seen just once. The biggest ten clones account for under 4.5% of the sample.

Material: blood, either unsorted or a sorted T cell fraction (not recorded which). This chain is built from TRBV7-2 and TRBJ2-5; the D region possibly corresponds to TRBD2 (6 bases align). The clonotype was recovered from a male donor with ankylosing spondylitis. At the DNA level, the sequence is TGTGCCAGCAGCTCACACCCGGGACTCACCCAAGAGACCCAGTACTTC. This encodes CASSSHPGLTQETQYF. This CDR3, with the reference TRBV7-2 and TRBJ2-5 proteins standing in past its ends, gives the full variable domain GAGVSQSPSNKVTEKGKDVELRCDPISGHTALYWYRQSLGQGLEFLIYFQGNSAPDKSGLPSDRFSAERTGGSVSTLTIQRTQQEDSAVYLCASSSHPGLTQETQYFGPGTRLLVL.